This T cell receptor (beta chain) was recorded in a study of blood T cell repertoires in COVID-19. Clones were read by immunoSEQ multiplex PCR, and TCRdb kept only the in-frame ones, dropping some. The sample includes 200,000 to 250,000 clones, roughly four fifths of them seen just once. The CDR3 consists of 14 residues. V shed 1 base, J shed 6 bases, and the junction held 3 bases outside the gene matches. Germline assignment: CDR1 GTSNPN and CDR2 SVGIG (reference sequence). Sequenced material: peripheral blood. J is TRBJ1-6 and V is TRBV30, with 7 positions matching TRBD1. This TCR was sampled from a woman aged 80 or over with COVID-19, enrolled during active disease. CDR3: CAWSGGGFNSPLHF. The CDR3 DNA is TGTGCCTGGAGTGGAGGGGGCTTTAATTCACCCCTCCACTTT.